These 15 T cell receptor beta chains were sequenced from one sample in a study of neurological immune-mediated disorders. A single record per CDR3 protein comes from TCRdb applying MiXCR to the 5' RACE reads. The sample holds under 40,000 distinct CDR3 sequences; under 4% are singletons and the top ten take roughly 8.2%. Time point specified: longitudinal time-point 1 (baseline). Sequenced sample: PBMCs. Receptors were obtained from a woman aged 60-75 years with multiple sclerosis.

This clonotype was recorded many times. The chain recombines TRBV11-3 with TRBJ2-6, with D possibly TRBD1 on 6 matching bases. Between the trimmed V and J ends, which lost 5 bases and 2 bases, there was a span of 13 bases. CDR1 is SGHNT, CDR2 YENEEA, per germline. The CDR3 consists of 16 residues. CDR3 sequence reads: CASSTTDRAGANVLTF. The CDR3 DNA sequence: TGTGCCAGCAGCACAACGGACAGAGCTGGGGCCAACGTCCTGACTTTC.

Ten or more counts support this clonotype. The chain couples TRBV6-6 to TRBJ2-6; no reliable D call. The CDR3 extends over 15 amino acids. Germline V gives CDR1 MNHNY, CDR2 SVGAGI (reference sequence). V was cut by 2 bases and J by 0 bases, with 5 bases left in between. CDR3 residues: CASSYVGSGANVLTF. The DNA of the CDR3 is TGTGCCAGCAGTTACGTGGGCTCTGGGGCCAACGTCCTGACTTTC.

This clonotype showed up many times. The chain uses TRBV25-1 and TRBJ2-5; possibly TRBD2 for D (5 bases). Germline CDR1 is MGHDK and CDR2 is SYGVNS. V was shortened by 1 base and J by 5 bases, with 14 bases between the two germline ends. The CDR3 consists of 15 residues. The CDR3 region is CASSESTGFRETQYF. The CDR3 DNA sequence: TGTGCCAGCAGTGAATCGACGGGGTTCCGGGAGACCCAGTACTTC. Drawing the rest from reference TRBV25-1 and TRBJ2-5, the complete variable domain is EADIYQTPRYLVIGTGKKITLECSQTMGHDKMYWYQQDPGMELHLIHYSYGVNSTEKGDLSSESTVSRIRTEHFPLTLESARPSHTSQYLCASSESTGFRETQYFGPGTRLLVL.

This clonotype came up many times. V is TRBV5-5 and J is TRBJ2-3; D may correspond to TRBD1 or TRBD2 (5 bases each). CDR3 length: 12 amino acids. Deletions cut 7 bases from V and 2 bases from J, with 8 bases between. Per germline, CDR1 SGHKS and CDR2 YYEKEE (reference sequence). The CDR3 protein is CASGTHTDTQYF. As DNA, the CDR3 is TGTGCCAGCGGGACCCACACAGATACGCAGTATTTT.

This clonotype was counted at least ten times. The rearrangement uses TRBV6-5 and TRBJ2-1; TRBD2 aligns across 13 bases. CDR1 MNHEY and CDR2 SVGAGI come from the germline V gene. The CDR3 covers 15 residues. Germline trimming cut 2 bases from V and 13 bases from J; bases unmatched to any gene: 8. The chain's CDR3 is CASSYGLAGALTQFF. Written as DNA, the CDR3 is TGTGCCAGCAGTTACGGACTAGCGGGGGCCCTCACCCAGTTCTTC.

At least ten counts were recorded for this clonotype. This chain links TRBV7-2 with TRBJ2-5; tentative D call: TRBD1 (5 bases). The germline V and J ends were trimmed by 2 bases and 3 bases, with 10 bases remaining between them. The germline V gene has CDR1 SGHTA and CDR2 FQGNSA. This CDR3 spans 14 amino acids. CDR3 DNA sequence: TGTGCCAGCAGCTTATCAGGGCTTAAAGAGACCCAGTACTTC. Protein: CASSLSGLKETQYF. Full variable domain (outside the CDR3, taken from reference TRBV7-2 and TRBJ2-5): GAGVSQSPSNKVTEKGKDVELRCDPISGHTALYWYRQSLGQGLEFLIYFQGNSAPDKSGLPSDRFSAERTGGSVSTLTIQRTQQEDSAVYLCASSLSGLKETQYFGPGTRLLVL.

There are many counts of this clonotype. The CDR3 is CASSGDRVGTDTQYF. The CDR3 nucleotides read TGTGCCAGCAGTGGGGACAGGGTGGGCACAGATACGCAGTATTTT. The rearrangement uses TRBV6-1 and TRBJ2-3, with 9 bases fitting TRBD1. Germline CDR1 MNHNS, CDR2 SASEGT. Unmatched junction bases numbered 3, after V lost 4 bases and J lost 1 base. The CDR3 runs to 15 residues.

This clonotype came up many times. The V call is TRBV12-3 or TRBV12-4, the J call TRBJ2-4; TRBD2 might be the D (6 bases). The CDR3 length is 14 residues. Trimming shortened V by 4 bases and J by 1 base, and 8 bases separated the two germline ends. CDR3 sequence reads: CASSWGEAKNIQYF. DNA for the CDR3: TGTGCCAGCAGTTGGGGGGAGGCCAAAAACATTCAGTACTTC.

This clonotype came up many times. The gene calls are TRBV7-8 and TRBJ1-1, with D possibly matching TRBD1 (5 bases). V dropped 0 bases and J dropped 6 bases, with 8 bases sitting between them. The CDR3 sequence is 13 residues long. Germline lookup yields CDR1 SGHVS and CDR2 FQNEAQ. This CDR3 is CASSLAGGAEAFF. In DNA form, the CDR3 reads TGTGCCAGCAGCTTAGCTGGGGGGGCTGAAGCTTTCTTT.

At least ten counts were recorded for this clonotype. The rearrangement uses TRBV7-8 and TRBJ2-2; D call uncertain. V lost 1 base and J lost 0, with 9 bases in between. The length of the CDR3 is 16 residues. CDR1 is SGHVS, CDR2 FQNEAQ, per germline. The CDR3 here is CASSLGRRPNTGELFF. The DNA of the CDR3 is TGTGCCAGCAGCTTAGGGCGCCGACCGAACACCGGGGAGCTGTTTTTT.

This clonotype was picked up many times. The gene calls are TRBV5-6 and TRBJ1-2, with no clear D. CDR1 and CDR2 (germline): SGHDT, YYEEEE. The CDR3 totals 13 residues. The V gene lost 1 base and the J gene lost 8 bases, with 12 bases spanning the gap. The CDR3 protein is CASSLTPEKGYTF. CDR3 nucleotides: TGTGCCAGCAGCTTGACACCCGAGAAGGGCTACACCTTC.

This clonotype was observed at least ten times. Because the CDR3's place on the DNA is in doubt, the DNA is left out and the CDR3 is given as listed by TCRdb. V is TRBV28 and J is TRBJ2-1. In germline, CDR1 is MDHEN, CDR2 SYDVKM. The CDR3 sequence runs 15 residues, both termini included. CDR3: CASSLGAYFGNEQFF.

The chain uses TRBV6-1 and TRBJ1-1; possibly TRBD1 for D (6 bases). The CDR3 is 14 residues long. Per germline, CDR1 MNHNS and CDR2 SASEGT. V was clipped by 11 bases and J by 1 base, with 17 bases between them. The CDR3 DNA reads as TGTGCCGGAGGGCAGGGGTTGGGGAACACTGAAGCTTTCTTT. Protein product: CAGGQGLGNTEAFF.

This clonotype was recorded many times. J is TRBJ1-1 and V is TRBV29-1; 8 bases are shared with TRBD1. This CDR3 is built from 13 residues. J was trimmed by 4 bases and V by 6 bases; bases with no gene match: 7. CDR1 is SQVTM and CDR2 is ANQGSEA in the germline V gene. For the CDR3, the DNA is TGCAGCGTAACGACAGGGGTAAGCACTGAAGCTTTCTTT. It is translated as CSVTTGVSTEAFF.

This clonotype was seen ten or more times. The chain couples TRBV20-1 to TRBJ2-7, with D possibly matching TRBD2 (5 bases). V was cut by 0 bases and J by 2 bases, with 14 bases left in between. The germline V gene encodes CDR1 DFQATT and CDR2 SNEGSKA (reference sequence). This CDR3 region has 15 residues. This CDR3 is CSARDSLGGAYEQYF. As DNA, the CDR3 is TGCAGTGCTAGAGATTCCCTAGGAGGTGCCTACGAGCAGTACTTC.